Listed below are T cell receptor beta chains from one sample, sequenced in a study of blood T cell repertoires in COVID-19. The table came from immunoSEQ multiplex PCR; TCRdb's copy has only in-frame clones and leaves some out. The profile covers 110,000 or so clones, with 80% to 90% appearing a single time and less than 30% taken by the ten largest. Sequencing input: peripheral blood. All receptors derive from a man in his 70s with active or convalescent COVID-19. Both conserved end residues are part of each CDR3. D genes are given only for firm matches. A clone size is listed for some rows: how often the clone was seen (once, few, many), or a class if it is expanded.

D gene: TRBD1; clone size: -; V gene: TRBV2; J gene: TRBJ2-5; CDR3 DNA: TGTGCCAGCACCACGGACAGGGGGCGGCAAGAGACCCAGTACTTC; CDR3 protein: CASTTDRGRQETQYF
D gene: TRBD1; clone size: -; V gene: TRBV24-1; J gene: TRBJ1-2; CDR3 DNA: TGTGCCACCAGTGATCCGACAGGGGGCGTCTATGGCTACACCTTC; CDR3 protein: CATSDPTGGVYGYTF
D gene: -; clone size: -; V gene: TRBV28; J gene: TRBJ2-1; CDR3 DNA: TGTGCCAGCAGTTCCAGTACGGGCAGGGGTGAGGAAGACAATGAGCAGTTCTTC; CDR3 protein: CASSSSTGRGEEDNEQFF
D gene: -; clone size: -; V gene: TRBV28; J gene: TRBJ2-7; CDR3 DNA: TGTGCCACCTCGGGTTATAGCGGAAACTCCTACGAGCAGTACTTC; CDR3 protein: CATSGYSGNSYEQYF
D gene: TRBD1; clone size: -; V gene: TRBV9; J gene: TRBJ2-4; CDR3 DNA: TGTGCCAGCAGCGTAGCTGGTCCCACAGGGGGCGATCGCTCCTTCGTCAAAAACATTCAGTACTTC; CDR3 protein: CASSVAGPTGGDRSFVKNIQYF
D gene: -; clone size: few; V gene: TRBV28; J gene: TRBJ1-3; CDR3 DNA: TGTGCCAGCAGAGACAGCCACTCTGGAAACACCATATATTTT; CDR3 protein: CASRDSHSGNTIYF
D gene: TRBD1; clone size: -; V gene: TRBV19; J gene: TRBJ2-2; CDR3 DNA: TGTGCCAGTAGTCTACAACAGGGGGCCGCCGGGGAGCTGTTTTTT; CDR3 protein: CASSLQQGAAGELFF
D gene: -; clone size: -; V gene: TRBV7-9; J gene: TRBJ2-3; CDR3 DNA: TGTGCCAGCAGCTTACGTGCGGGTTTTTTCACAGATACGCAGTATTTT; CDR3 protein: CASSLRAGFFTDTQYF
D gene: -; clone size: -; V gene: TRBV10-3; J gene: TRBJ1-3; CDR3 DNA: TGTGCCATCAGCTCAGGGTTAGGAAACACCATATATTTT; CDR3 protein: CAISSGLGNTIYF
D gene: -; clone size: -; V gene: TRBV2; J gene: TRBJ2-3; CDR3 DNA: TGTGCCAGCTCCGAGACTAGAACTACAGATACGCAGTATTTT; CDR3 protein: CASSETRTTDTQYF
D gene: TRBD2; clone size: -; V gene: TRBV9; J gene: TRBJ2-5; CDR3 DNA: TGTGCCAGCAGCGTAGGAAGGACGACTAGCGGGAGCGTGGAGACCCAGTACTTC; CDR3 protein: CASSVGRTTSGSVETQYF
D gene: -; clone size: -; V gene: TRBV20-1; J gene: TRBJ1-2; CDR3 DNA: TGCAGTGCCACAGGGAATGGCTACACCTTC; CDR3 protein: CSATGNGYTF
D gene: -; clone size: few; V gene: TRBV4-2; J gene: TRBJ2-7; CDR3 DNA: TGTGCCAGCAGCCGCGCCTACGACAACGAGCAGTACTTC; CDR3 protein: CASSRAYDNEQYF
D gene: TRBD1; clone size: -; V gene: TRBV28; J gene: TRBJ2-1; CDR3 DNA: TGTGCCAGCAGCCCCCCAGGGGGAATCGCCAATGAGCAGTTCTTC; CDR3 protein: CASSPPGGIANEQFF
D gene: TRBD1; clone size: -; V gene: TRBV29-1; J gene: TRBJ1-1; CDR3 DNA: TGCAGCGTTCTCTCGTGGAGACAGGGGGCGACTGAAGCTTTCTTT; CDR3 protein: CSVLSWRQGATEAFF
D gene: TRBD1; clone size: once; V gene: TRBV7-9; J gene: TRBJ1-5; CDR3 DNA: TGTGCCAGCAGCTTAAATACAGGGGGTTTAGATCAGCCCCAGCATTTT; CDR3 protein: CASSLNTGGLDQPQHF
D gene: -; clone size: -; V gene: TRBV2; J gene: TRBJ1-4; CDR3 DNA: TGTGCCAGCAGTGAAGCGCGAGGAAATGAAAAACTGTTTTTT; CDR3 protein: CASSEARGNEKLFF
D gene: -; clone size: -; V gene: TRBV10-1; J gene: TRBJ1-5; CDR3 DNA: TGCGCCAGCACCCTCGAGTCGAGGCTGGTCAACAATCAGCCCCAGCATTTT; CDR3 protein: CASTLESRLVNNQPQHF
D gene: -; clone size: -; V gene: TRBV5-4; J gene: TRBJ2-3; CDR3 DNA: TGTGCCAGCAGCCCGAGCACAGATACGCAGTATTTT; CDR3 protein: CASSPSTDTQYF
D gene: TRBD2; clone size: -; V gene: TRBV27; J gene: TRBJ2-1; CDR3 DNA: TGTGCCAGCAGTCCCCTAGCGGGAGGGTCCTACAATGAGCAGTTCTTC; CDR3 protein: CASSPLAGGSYNEQFF
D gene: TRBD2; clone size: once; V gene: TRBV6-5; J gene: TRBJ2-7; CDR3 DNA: TGTGCCAGCAGTTACGGGGCGGGAGGTACCTACGAGCAGTACTTC; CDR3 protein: CASSYGAGGTYEQYF
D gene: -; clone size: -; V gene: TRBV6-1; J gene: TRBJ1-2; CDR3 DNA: TGTGCCAGCAGTGAATCAGGCGGCTACACCTTC; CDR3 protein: CASSESGGYTF
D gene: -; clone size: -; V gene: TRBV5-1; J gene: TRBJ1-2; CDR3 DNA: TGCGCCAGCAGCTTGTCGGGGACTAACTATGGCTACACCTTC; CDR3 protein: CASSLSGTNYGYTF
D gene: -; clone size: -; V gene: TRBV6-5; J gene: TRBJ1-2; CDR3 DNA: TGTGCCAGCAGTTACGCCGGGGGGCGGAATGGCTACACCTTC; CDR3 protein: CASSYAGGRNGYTF
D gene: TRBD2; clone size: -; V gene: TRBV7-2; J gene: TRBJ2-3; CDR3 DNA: TGTGCCAGCAGCTTATTCCCAGGGACTAGCGGGGTACACGGTGCGCAGTATTTT; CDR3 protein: CASSLFPGTSGVHGAQYF
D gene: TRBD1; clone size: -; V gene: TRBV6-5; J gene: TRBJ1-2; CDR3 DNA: TGTGCCAGCAGAGGACAGGGGAGGAACTATGGCTACACCTTC; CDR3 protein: CASRGQGRNYGYTF
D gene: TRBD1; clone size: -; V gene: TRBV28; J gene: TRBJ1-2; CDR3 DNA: TGTGCCAGCAGACAGGGGCATAACTATGGCTACACCTTC; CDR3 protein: CASRQGHNYGYTF
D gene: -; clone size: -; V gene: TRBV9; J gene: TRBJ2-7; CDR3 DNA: TGTGCCAGCAGCGTGGGAGCGGACTCCTACGAGCAGTACTTC; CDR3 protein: CASSVGADSYEQYF
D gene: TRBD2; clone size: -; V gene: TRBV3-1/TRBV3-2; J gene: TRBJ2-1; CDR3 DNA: TGTGCCAGCAGCCAACCCCATGGAGCGGGAGTAGGCAATGAGCAGTTCTTC; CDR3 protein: CASSQPHGAGVGNEQFF
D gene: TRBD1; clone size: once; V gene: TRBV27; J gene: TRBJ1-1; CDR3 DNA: TGTGCCAGCAGTTCTGGGCAGGGGGGTTATGGCACTGAAGCTTTCTTT; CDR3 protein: CASSSGQGGYGTEAFF
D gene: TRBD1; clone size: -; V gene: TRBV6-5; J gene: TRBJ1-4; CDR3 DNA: TGTGCCAGCAGAAACAGGGGGACTAATGAAAAACTGTTTTTT; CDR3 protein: CASRNRGTNEKLFF
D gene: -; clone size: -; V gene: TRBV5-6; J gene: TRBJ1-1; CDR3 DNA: TGTGCCAGCAGCTACAACAGGGCCTTGAACACTGAAGCTTTCTTT; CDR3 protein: CASSYNRALNTEAFF
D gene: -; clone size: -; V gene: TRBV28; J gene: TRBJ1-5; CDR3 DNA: TGTGCCGTCCTTTCTAGCAATCAGCCCCAGCATTTT; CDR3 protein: CAVLSSNQPQHF
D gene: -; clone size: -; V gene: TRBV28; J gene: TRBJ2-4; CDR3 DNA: TGTGCCAGCAGTTTATCAGGAGCCAAAAACATTCAGTACTTC; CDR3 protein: CASSLSGAKNIQYF
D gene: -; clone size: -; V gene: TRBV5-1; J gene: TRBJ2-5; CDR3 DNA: TGCGCCAGCAGCTCGGGACAACTAGAGACCCAGTACTTC; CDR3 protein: CASSSGQLETQYF
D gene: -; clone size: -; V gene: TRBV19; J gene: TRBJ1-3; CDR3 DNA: TGTGCCAGTAACCTGGGGGCCGGAAACACCATATATTTT; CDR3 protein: CASNLGAGNTIYF
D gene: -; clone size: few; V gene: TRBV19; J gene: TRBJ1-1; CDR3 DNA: TGTGCCAGTAGTATTCCCGGGGGGAACACTGAAGCTTTCTTT; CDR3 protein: CASSIPGGNTEAFF
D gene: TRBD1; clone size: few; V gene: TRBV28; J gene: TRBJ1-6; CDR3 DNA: TGTGCCAGCAGTCCGCTCAGGGGGCCCCTCCACTTT; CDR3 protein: CASSPLRGPLHF
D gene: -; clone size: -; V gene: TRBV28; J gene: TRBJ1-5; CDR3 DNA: TGTGCCAGCAGTCTTAAAAATCAGCCCCAGCATTTT; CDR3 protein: CASSLKNQPQHF
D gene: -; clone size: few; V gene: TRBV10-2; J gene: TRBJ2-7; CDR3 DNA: TGCGCCAGCAGTGAGTACCTAGGCTACGAGCAGTACTTC; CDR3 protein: CASSEYLGYEQYF
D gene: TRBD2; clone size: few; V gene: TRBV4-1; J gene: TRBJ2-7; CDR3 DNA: TGCGCCAGCAGCCATCAGGGACTAGCGGTCTCCTACGAGCAGTACTTC; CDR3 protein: CASSHQGLAVSYEQYF
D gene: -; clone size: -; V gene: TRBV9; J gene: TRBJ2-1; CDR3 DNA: TGTGCCAGCAGCGCCCTTGAGGGGGTCGTAAATGAGCAGTTCTTC; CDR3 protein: CASSALEGVVNEQFF
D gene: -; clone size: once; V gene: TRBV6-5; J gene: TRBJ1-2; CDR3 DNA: TGTGCCAGCAGTTACGAACAGGGCACAATTAACTATGGCTACACCTTC; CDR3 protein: CASSYEQGTINYGYTF
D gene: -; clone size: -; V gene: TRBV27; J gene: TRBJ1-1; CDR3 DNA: TGTGCCAGCAGTCCCCTTAGTATAGGGGCCTCAAGGACTGAAGCTTTCTTT; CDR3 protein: CASSPLSIGASRTEAFF
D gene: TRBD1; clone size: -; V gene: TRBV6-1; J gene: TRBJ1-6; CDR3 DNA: TGTGCCAGCAGTGAGGCCCGAGGGGGCTTGGGTTCACCCCTCCACTTT; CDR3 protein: CASSEARGGLGSPLHF
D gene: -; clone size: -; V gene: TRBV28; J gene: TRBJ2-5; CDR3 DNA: TGTGCCAGCAGTTTGGCAGGGGGGTCACAAGAGACCCAGTACTTC; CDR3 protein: CASSLAGGSQETQYF
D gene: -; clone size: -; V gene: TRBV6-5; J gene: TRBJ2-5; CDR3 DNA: TGTGCCAGCAGAGGAGGGGGGGATCAAGAGACCCAGTACTTC; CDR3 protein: CASRGGGDQETQYF
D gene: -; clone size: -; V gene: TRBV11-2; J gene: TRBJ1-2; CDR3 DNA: TGTGCCAGCAGCTCTCTCGGGGGGAATCGGCATGGCTACACCTTC; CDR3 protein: CASSSLGGNRHGYTF
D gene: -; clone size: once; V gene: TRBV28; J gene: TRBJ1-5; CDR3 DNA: TGTGCCAGCAGTTTACTCAATCAGCCCCAGCATTTT; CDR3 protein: CASSLLNQPQHF
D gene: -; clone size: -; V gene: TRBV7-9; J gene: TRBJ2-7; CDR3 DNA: TGTGCCAGCAGCGCGCGCAGCGACCCCTACGAGCAGTACTTC; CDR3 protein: CASSARSDPYEQYF
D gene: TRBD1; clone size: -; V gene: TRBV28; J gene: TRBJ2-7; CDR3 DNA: TGTGCCAGCAGCAAGGACAGGGGGCACTCCTACGAGCAGTACTTC; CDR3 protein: CASSKDRGHSYEQYF
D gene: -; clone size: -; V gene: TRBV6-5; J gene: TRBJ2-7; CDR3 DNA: TGTGCCAGCAGCCTACAGGGTGGCGAGCAGTACTTC; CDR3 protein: CASSLQGGEQYF
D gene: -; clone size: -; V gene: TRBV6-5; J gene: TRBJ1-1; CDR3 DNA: TGTGCCAGCAGTAGAGAGGCTTACACTGAAGCTTTCTTT; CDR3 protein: CASSREAYTEAFF
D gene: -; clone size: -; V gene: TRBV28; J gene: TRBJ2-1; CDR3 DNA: TGTGCCAGCAGTTTAGTCTCCGGCTACAATGAGCAGTTCTTC; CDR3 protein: CASSLVSGYNEQFF